This passage covers 6 T cell receptor beta chains from one sample sequenced in a study of beta chain features in type 1 diabetes (dated by TCRdb to the late 2010s). The library was obtained by the immunoSEQ multiplex PCR assay. The High Capacity cDNA Reverse Transcription Kit was used to reverse transcribe all of the isolated RNA, meaning that expressed TCRB transcripts were what got sequenced. TCRdb holds this immuneACCESS table with in-frame rearrangements only. Some clones are missing; in checked studies, unresolved V genes explain under half, and the rest has no known cause. The sample table lists 350,000 to 400,000 clones, about 14% of them with a count of one. Jointly, the top ten make up about 0.019% of the sample. The sequenced material came from naive CD4+ T cells from blood. The meaning of the sample's cell subset or site label: true naive CD4+ T cells. The receptors originated from a woman aged 18 to 35 in good health.

This clone turned up a few times. The chain uses TRBV5-1 and TRBJ2-3; D is ambiguous. The germline V and J ends were trimmed by 7 bases and 3 bases, with 15 bases remaining between them. CDR1 SGHRS and CDR2 YFSETQ come from the germline V gene. The CDR3 has 14 amino acids. Here the CDR3 DNA reads TGCGCCAGCGGCCTGGGTACTTCGACAGATACGCAGTATTTT. This codes for CASGLGTSTDTQYF. The variable domain in full, completed from reference TRBV5-1 and TRBJ2-3, reads KAGVTQTPRYLIKTRGQQVTLSCSPISGHRSVSWYQQTPGQGLQFLFEYFSETQRNKGNFPGRFSGRQFSNSRSEMNVSTLELGDSALYLCASGLGTSTDTQYFGPGTRLTVL.

In its sample, this clone was seen a few times. This chain links TRBV11-2 with TRBJ2-1; D not resolved. The CDR3 is made up of 14 amino acids. The germline gives CDR1 SGHAT, CDR2 FQNNGV. V lost 5 bases and J lost 2, with 10 bases in between. The CDR3 nucleotides are TGTGCCAGCAGCCCACCAGCGACCTACAATGAGCAGTTCTTC. It encodes CASSPPATYNEQFF.

The chain employs TRBV7-2 and TRBJ2-7; 10 nucleotides match TRBD2. The CDR3 runs 15 residues. Germline values: CDR1 SGHTA, CDR2 FQGNSA. Unmatched junction bases numbered 6, after V lost 1 base and J lost 6 bases. The CDR3 region is CASSLVASGSIEQYF. CDR3 sequence (DNA): TGTGCCAGCAGCTTAGTGGCTAGCGGGAGCATCGAGCAGTACTTC.

The chain joins TRBV9 to TRBJ2-3; 10 bases align to TRBD2. J gave up 5 bases and V 0 bases, and 12 bases lay outside the gene matches. The CDR3 totals 18 residues. Per the germline V gene, CDR1 is SGDLS and CDR2 is YYNGEE. The CDR3 protein is CASSVGSRTSGGGDTQYF. The CDR3 nucleotides are TGTGCCAGCAGCGTAGGCAGCAGGACTAGCGGAGGGGGAGATACGCAGTATTTT.

This clone appeared a few times. The chain is built from TRBV6-5 and TRBJ2-1; TRBD1 is a possible D gene (5 bases). The CDR3 sequence is 16 residues long. CDR1 is MNHEY and CDR2 is SVGAGI in the germline V gene. V lost 2 bases to trimming and J lost 0 bases, with 11 bases between them. CDR3 region: CASSYHRTSSYNEQFF. The CDR3, as DNA: TGTGCCAGCAGTTACCACAGGACGAGCTCCTACAATGAGCAGTTCTTC.

This rearrangement joins TRBV14 to TRBJ1-1, with D unresolved. V lost 0 bases and J lost 3, with 11 bases in between. CDR1 is SGHDN, CDR2 FVKESK, per germline. CDR3 length: 15 amino acids. The CDR3 loop is CASSQDRGRYTEAFF. DNA of the CDR3: TGTGCCAGCAGCCAAGACCGGGGTCGGTACACTGAAGCTTTCTTT.